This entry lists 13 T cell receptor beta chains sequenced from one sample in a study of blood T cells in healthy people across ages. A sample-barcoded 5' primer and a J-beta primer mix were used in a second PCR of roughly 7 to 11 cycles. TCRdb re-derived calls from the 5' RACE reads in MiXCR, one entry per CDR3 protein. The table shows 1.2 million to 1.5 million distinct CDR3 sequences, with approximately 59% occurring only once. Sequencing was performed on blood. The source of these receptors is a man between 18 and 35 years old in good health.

The CDR3 sequence is CASSQDGGTSEAFF. The CDR3 region has the DNA TGCGCCAGCAGCCAAGATGGGGGAACTTCTGAAGCTTTCTTT. V is TRBV4-3 and J is TRBJ1-1; weak D call: TRBD1 (5 bases). The CDR3 has 14 amino acids. Per the germline V gene, CDR1 is LGHNA and CDR2 is YSLEER. Trimming cost V 0 bases and J 6 bases, with 11 bases left between them.

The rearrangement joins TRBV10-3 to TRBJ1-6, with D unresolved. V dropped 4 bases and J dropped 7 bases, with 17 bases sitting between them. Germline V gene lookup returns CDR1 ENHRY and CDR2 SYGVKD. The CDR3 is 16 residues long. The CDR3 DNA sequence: TGTGCCATCAGTGGAGTCAGCGGATTGCTAAATTCACCCCTCCACTTT. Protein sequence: CAISGVSGLLNSPLHF.

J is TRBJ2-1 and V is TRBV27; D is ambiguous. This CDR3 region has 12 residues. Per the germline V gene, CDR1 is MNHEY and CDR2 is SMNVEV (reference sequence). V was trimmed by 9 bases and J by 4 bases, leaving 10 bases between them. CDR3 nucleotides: TGTGCCAGTGGCCTCTTATACAATGAGCAGTTCTTC. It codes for CASGLLYNEQFF.

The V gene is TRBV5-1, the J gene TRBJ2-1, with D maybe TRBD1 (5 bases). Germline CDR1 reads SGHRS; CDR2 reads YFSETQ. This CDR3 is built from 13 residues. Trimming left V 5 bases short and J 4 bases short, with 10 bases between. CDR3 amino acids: CASRDTLYNEQFF. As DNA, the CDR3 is TGCGCCAGCAGGGACACCTTATACAATGAGCAGTTCTTC.

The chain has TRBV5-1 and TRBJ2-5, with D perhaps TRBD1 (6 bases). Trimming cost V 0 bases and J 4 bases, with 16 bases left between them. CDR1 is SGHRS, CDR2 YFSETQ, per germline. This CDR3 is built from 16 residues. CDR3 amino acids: CASSLEIQGEGETQYF. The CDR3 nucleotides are TGCGCCAGCAGCTTGGAGATACAGGGAGAGGGAGAGACCCAGTACTTC.

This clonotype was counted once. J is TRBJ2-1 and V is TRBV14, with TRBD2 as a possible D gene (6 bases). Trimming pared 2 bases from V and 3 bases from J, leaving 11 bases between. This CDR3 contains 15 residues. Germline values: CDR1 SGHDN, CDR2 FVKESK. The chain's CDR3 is CASSQLSGVYNEQFF. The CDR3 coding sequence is TGTGCCAGCAGCCAATTATCGGGAGTCTACAATGAGCAGTTCTTC.

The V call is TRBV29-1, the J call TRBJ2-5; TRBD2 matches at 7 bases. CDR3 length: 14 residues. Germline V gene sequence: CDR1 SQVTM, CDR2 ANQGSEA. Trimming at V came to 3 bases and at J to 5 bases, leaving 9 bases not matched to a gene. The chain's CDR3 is CSVEVGGPKETQYF. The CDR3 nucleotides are TGCAGCGTTGAGGTGGGAGGGCCCAAGGAGACCCAGTACTTC.

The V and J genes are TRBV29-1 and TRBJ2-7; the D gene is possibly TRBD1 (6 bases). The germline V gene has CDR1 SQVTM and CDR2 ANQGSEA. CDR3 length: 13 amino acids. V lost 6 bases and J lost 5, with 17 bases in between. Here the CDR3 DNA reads TGCAGCGTGGGGACAAAAAATACCAACGAGCAGTACTTC. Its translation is CSVGTKNTNEQYF.

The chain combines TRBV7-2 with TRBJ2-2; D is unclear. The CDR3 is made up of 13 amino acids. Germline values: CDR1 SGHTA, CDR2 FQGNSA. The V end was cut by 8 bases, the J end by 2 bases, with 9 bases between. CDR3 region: CASDGTNTGELFF. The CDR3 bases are TGTGCCAGCGACGGTACTAACACCGGGGAGCTGTTTTTT.

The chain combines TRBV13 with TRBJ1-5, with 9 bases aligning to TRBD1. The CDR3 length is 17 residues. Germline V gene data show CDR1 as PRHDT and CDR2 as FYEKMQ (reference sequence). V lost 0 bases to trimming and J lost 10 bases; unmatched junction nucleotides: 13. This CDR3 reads CASSLGGTGTGYGPQHF. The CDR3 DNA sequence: TGTGCCAGCAGCTTAGGGGGGACCGGGACAGGGTATGGTCCCCAGCATTTT.

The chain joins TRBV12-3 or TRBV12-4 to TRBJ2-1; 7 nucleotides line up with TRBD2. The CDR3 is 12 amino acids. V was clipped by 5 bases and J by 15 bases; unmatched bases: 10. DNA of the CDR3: TGTGCCAGCAGTACCTCAGCGGGATGGGGGTTCTTC. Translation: CASSTSAGWGFF.

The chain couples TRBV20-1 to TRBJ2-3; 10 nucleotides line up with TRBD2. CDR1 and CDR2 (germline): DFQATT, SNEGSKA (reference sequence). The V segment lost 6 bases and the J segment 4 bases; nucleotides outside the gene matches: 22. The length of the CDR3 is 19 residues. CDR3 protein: CSAARDGPSSGRVPDTQYF. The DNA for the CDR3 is TGCAGTGCCGCCCGAGATGGACCTTCTAGCGGGAGAGTACCAGATACGCAGTATTTT.

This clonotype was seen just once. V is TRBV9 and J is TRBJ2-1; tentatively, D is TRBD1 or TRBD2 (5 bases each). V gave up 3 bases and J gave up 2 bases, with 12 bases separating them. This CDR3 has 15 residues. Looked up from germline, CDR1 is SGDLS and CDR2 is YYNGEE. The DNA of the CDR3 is TGTGCCAGCAGCGCCCGGGACCCCGCCTACAATGAGCAGTTCTTC. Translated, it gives CASSARDPAYNEQFF.